Reported below is one TCR beta chain. This receptor's antigen is unknown. The record has no base qualities; no much larger clone is one base away. In total, fewer than 750 healthy bone marrow donors made up the cohort. Cohort members were all nominally healthy when sampled, although unrecorded immune exposures were likely present. The donor was CMV seronegative and was included in the group of a few hundred seronegative cohort members. A peripheral blood sample was collected from each donor, and TCR beta sequencing was performed on peripheral blood mononuclear cells. The Qiagen DNeasy Blood Extraction Kit was used to extract genomic DNA from the blood cell samples. The protocol used for the library was the immunoSEQ multiplex PCR assay. The multiplex PCR relied on a mix of 60 forward primers for TCR Vbeta segments and 13 reverse primers for TCR Jbeta segments. The CDR3 region of rearranged TCR beta genes was amplified from genomic DNA with a multiplex PCR assay. On the Illumina HiSeq System, the amplified TCR beta libraries were sequenced as 87-base-pair reads. The source study handled its data this way. In a later analysis, roughly 80 million unique TCR beta chains were counted across the approximately 640 repertoires, and about 10 million of these chains were shared by at least two donors. Raw reads were error-corrected and collapsed into unique sequences by a nearest-neighbor algorithm in which closely related sequences were merged to remove PCR and sequencing errors. V, D and J gene segments were assigned by aligning CDR3 sequences to IMGT reference sequences. For a sequence to be retained, at least a six-nucleotide match to both a V gene segment and a J gene segment was required. Rearrangements were called productive when the CDR3 lacked stop codons and stayed in frame with V and J; all others were non-productive. CDR3 was defined by IMGT convention, running from the second conserved V-encoded cysteine to the conserved J-encoded phenylalanine. In an earlier analysis of around 600 of the donors, sequences lacking an unambiguous match to a single V gene segment were excluded. An earlier analysis of roughly 590 of the donors called V segments functional above 56.7% productive rearrangements and segregating when the between-donor standard deviation exceeded 5%. A statistical classification framework was built for diagnosing cytomegalovirus status from the catalog of TCR beta chain sequences. V and J gene assignment, in a later analysis, came from comparing TCR nucleotide sequences with IMGT/GENE-DB human TR gene sequences. A later analysis assigned CDR3 sequences and most-parsimonious VDJ recombination scenarios with the TCRdist pipeline. In a later analysis, each TCR beta chain was defined by its CDR3 amino acid sequence together with its V-gene family, and reads without a unique V-gene family were excluded. A later analysis removed 600 or so highly shared, low-generation-probability nucleotide sequences to deal with suspected cross-contamination and a sequencing artifact. A later analysis calculated a clonal expansion index for each public chain from normalized within-repertoire ranks of inferred template counts. Generation probabilities in a later analysis came from a VDJ recombination model fitted to out-of-frame rearrangements, and those results were checked against IGoR. In a later analysis, TCR-TCR, TCR-HLA and TCR-CMV co-occurrence was scored with hypergeometric tests, and a repertoire-size bias correction was applied to TCR pairs. In a later analysis, false discovery rates were estimated by permuting HLA or CMV assignments 20 times. In a later analysis, co-occurring TCRs were grouped using DBSCAN, with TCRdist sequence similarity added in when clustering inside HLA-allele-positive subsets. For co-occurrence clustering, repertoires with fewer than 30,000 or more than 120,000 public chains were excluded, along with roughly 5 repertoires with anomalous nucleotide sharing. What TCRdb holds here is the immuneACCESS table cut down to in-frame rearrangements. Part of the clones is not present; checked against another copy, under half of the missing clones reflect an unresolved V gene, and the others are unexplained. D and trimming were read from the DNA, whereas the V and J calls and clone size are those reported in that table. Across this sample there are about 130,000 clones, with roughly three quarters seen only once. The ten largest clones capture roughly 1.1% of the sample.

V loses 0 bases of germline sequence and J loses 0 bases, and the interval between the two ends is 13 bases. CDR1 and CDR2 are drawn from the germline V gene (reference sequence): LNHNV, YYDKDF. The CDR3 contains 17 residues, cysteine and phenylalanine counted. The only DNA kept is the CDR3, 51 bases in frame from the first base. The data stem from a study of cytomegalovirus exposure and HLA in healthy donors (dated by TCRdb to 2016 to 2017). Background for the entire study: An earlier analysis of approximately 640 of the donors reported about 250 Gb of sequence data and 100 million to 130 million unique TCR beta sequences from 150 million to 200 million T cells. About 280 gigabases of sequencing data and around 87 million unique TCR sequences were included in an early release covering about 700 HLA-typed donors. Among the roughly 410 genotyped donors, around 81% belonged to the genetic ancestry cluster associated with self-reported Caucasian donors. The study aimed to test whether signatures of past pathogen exposure could be identified by cataloging public T cell receptors. The study used immunosequencing to profile the T cell repertoires of approximately 690 subjects and linked those repertoires to cytomegalovirus serostatus. Besides the first cohort of roughly 660 subjects, a separate validation cohort made up of 120 different subjects was used. The study combined high-throughput TCR immunosequencing, statistical association of individual TCRs with disease status, and machine learning to predict cytomegalovirus infection status. A later analysis re-analyzed previously published TCR beta repertoires from approximately 700 donors and added high-resolution HLA genotyping to study TCR occurrence patterns. The later analysis used no new phenotypic data to find candidate immune exposures, relying instead on TCR beta sequences and their occurrence across donors. In an earlier analysis of 500 to 650 of the donors, high-throughput TCR beta sequencing was used to judge whether each TCR beta V gene segment behaved as functional or pseudogenic. Alongside the repertoire data, information on donor age, sex, ethnicity and CMV serostatus was compiled. In a later genetic analysis, genome-wide SNP genotypes for about three fifths of the roughly 670 donors were used, and that subset was treated as a discovery cohort. All discovery cohort repertoires had been generated on a single sequencing platform. HLA typing covered class I and class II loci at four-digit resolution. Typing coverage varied by locus: 629-630 donors for A, B, C, DRB1 and DQB1; some 520 for DQA1; around 610 for DPA1; 450 to 480 for DPB1. Four to six DR-DQ haplotypes were handled as single units for association and clustering, since linkage in the cohort was strong. Across 398 genotyped donors of the cohort, an average of about 200,000 unique TCR beta nucleotide sequences per donor were sequenced, and roughly 20% of those sequences were non-productive. General study outcomes and caveats: Some IMGT-functional V segments, including TRBV6-2 and TRBV6-3, could not be distinguished by the 87-base-pair reads and were therefore excluded. V-gene and J-gene trimming of TCR beta chains was associated with a missense DCLRE1C variant in a later genetic analysis, and the association was replicated in an independent cohort. Roughly uniform sequencing depth across donors was assumed in presence/absence analyses, although this assumption may not hold. About 17 rarely observed V segments, including chromosome 9 orphons, were excluded from the earlier analysis of almost 600 of the donors because counts were too low. In a later analysis, HLA-associated TCR beta chains showed more clonal expansion and lower generation probabilities than non-associated chains that were equally common. According to the authors, the approach could potentially be generalized to other disease states and immunological phenotypes. In an earlier analysis of approximately 590 of the donors, most TCR beta V segments were observed in productive rearrangements about 87% or about 30% of the time, broadly matching IMGT annotations. A further reported finding was that TCR beta sequences accurately predicted the HLA-A and HLA-B alleles for most subjects in the first cohort. Specific HLA alleles were associated with 15,000 to 20,000 TCR beta sequences at a false discovery rate of 0.05 in a later analysis. In a later analysis, most CMV-associated TCR beta chains were found to appear HLA-restricted, with HLA associations seemingly driven largely by CMV exposure. HLA typing was unavailable for some donors at each locus, so association tests used only the typed subset. In vitro tests confirmed that a few of the cytomegalovirus-associated TCR beta chains recognize cytomegalovirus antigens. Several of the top co-occurrence clusters appeared to be linked to parvovirus B19, influenza, CMV and Epstein-Barr virus, according to a later analysis. Strong co-occurrence of HLA alleles, especially DR and DQ, made assigning TCR associations to individual alleles difficult. According to a later genetic analysis, donors in an Asian-associated ancestry cluster had fewer N-insertions in productive TCRs than the approximately 670-donor mean. The only immune exposure information available for the cohort was CMV serostatus. A group of highly shared sequence variants was considered likely to be a technical artifact of the sequencing pipeline. The study listed 164 TCR beta chains as associated with cytomegalovirus. Most TCR sequences were seen in very few donors, while some public TCRs were found in many individuals. This cohort had only TCR beta chains sequenced, and the lack of alpha or paired-chain data limited which features could be detected. In both the original and validation cohorts, the classifier was reported to diagnose cytomegalovirus status with high specificity and sensitivity. Linkage disequilibrium might explain the correlated functional status among segregating V segments, but an unknown experimental factor could not be excluded. In a later analysis, TCR association rates were found to vary across HLA loci, with the most associated TCRs seen for DRB1 alleles and the fewest for HLA-C alleles.

This sequence originates from a woman aged 25 to 39 in good health and CMV-seronegative. Sequenced: PBMCs. The receptor chain draws on TRBV15 and TRBJ2-3; perhaps TRBD2 is the D gene, with 6 bases matching. The DNA sequence is as follows: TGTGCCACCAGCAGAGATAATGCGGGACTTAGCACAGATACGCAGTATTTT. Translated, this gives CATSRDNAGLSTDTQYF.